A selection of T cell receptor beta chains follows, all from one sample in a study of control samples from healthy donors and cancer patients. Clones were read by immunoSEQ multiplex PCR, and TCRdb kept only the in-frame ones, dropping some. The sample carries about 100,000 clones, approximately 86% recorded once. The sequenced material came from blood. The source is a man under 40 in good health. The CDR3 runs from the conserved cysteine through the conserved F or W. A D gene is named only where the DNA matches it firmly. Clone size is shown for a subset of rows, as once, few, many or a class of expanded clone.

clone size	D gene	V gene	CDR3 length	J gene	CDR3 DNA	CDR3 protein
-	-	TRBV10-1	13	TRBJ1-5	TGCGCCAGCAGTGAGTCGCTCAATCAGCCCCAGCATTTT	CASSESLNQPQHF
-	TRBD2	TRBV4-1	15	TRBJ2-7	TGCGCCAGCAGCGCCAGACTAGCGGGGCACTACGAGCAGTACTTC	CASSARLAGHYEQYF
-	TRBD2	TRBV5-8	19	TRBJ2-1	TGTGCCAGCAGCTCGGGACTAGCGGGGGGGCAGGCGGCATACAATGAGCAGTTCTTC	CASSSGLAGGQAAYNEQFF
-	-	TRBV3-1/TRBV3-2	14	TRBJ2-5	TGTGCCAGCAGCCAAGATGGGACGCGCAATACCCAGTACTTC	CASSQDGTRNTQYF
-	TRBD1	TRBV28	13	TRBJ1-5	TGTGCCAGCACCCCGACAGGGCGTCAGCCCCAGCATTTT	CASTPTGRQPQHF
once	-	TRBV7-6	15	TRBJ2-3	TGTGCCAGCAGCTTCCGTCCGGGGGGCACAGATACGCAGTATTTT	CASSFRPGGTDTQYF
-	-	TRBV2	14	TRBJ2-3	TGTGCCAGCAGCGCGGCGGGGAGCACAGATACGCAGTATTTT	CASSAAGSTDTQYF
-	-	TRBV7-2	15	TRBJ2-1	TGTGCCAGCAGCTTACGGAGGGGATCCTACAATGAGCAGTTCTTC	CASSLRRGSYNEQFF
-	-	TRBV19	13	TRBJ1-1	TGTGCCAGTAGTAGTGACAGCAGTACTGAAGCTTTCTTT	CASSSDSSTEAFF
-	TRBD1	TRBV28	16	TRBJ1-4	TGTGCCAGCACCCCGTGGGCAGGGGGGGGTGTTGAAAAACTGTTTTTT	CASTPWAGGGVEKLFF
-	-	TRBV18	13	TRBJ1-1	TGTGCCAGCTCACCGGGGGGTACCGCTGAAGCTTTCTTT	CASSPGGTAEAFF
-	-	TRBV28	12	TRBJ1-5	TGTGCCAGTCTTGTGTCTGGTCAGCCCCAGCATTTT	CASLVSGQPQHF
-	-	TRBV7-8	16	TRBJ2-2	TGTGCCAGCAGCTTTGAGGTTCCTTCAAACACCGGGGAGCTGTTTTTT	CASSFEVPSNTGELFF
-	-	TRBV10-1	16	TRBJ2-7	TGCGCCAGCAGTGAGAGGGCCGGGACGGTGACCTACGAGCAGTACTTC	CASSERAGTVTYEQYF
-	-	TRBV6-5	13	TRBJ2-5	TGTGCCAGCAGTTACGGAGGGCAAGAGACCCAGTACTTC	CASSYGGQETQYF
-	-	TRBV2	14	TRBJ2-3	TGTGCCAGCAAAGAATACAGTAGCACAGATACGCAGTATTTT	CASKEYSSTDTQYF
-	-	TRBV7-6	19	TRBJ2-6	TGTGCCAGCAGCCCCTTAGCCGGAGCAGGGTTCTCTGGGGCCAACGTCCTGACTTTC	CASSPLAGAGFSGANVLTF
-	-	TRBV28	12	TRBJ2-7	TGTGCCAGCCGCAGTAGGGGCTACGAGCAGTACTTC	CASRSRGYEQYF
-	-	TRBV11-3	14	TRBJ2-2	TGTGCCAGCAGCTTAGATCACAGGACCGGGGAGCTGTTTTTT	CASSLDHRTGELFF
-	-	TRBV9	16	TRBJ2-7	TGTGCCAGCAGCCACAACCCCCAGACAGGCTCCTACGAGCAGTACTTC	CASSHNPQTGSYEQYF
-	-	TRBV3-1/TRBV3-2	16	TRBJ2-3	TGTGTCAGCAGCCAAGATCTTGGAAGTAGGGCGGATACGCAGTATTTT	CVSSQDLGSRADTQYF
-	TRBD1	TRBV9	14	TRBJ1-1	TGTGCCAGCAGCGTGACAGGGACGAACACTGAAGCTTTCTTT	CASSVTGTNTEAFF
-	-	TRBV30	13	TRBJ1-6	TGTGCCTGGAGTAGGGAAGGAAGTTCACCCCTCCACTTT	CAWSREGSSPLHF